This paragraph covers one T cell receptor (beta chain) sequence. Antigen specificity is unknown. Unique molecular identifiers were present in the TCR beta cDNA libraries. Each sample of about 0.95 to 11 million input T cells yielded roughly 0.5 million cDNA molecules, so each molecule approximated one T cell. MiXCR, run by TCRdb on the PCR reads, gives a single entry per CDR3 protein. The sample lists roughly 870,000 distinct CDR3 sequences, under 70% occurring once. This entry comes from a study of post-analysis software for immune sequencing data. About the research overall: Included among the disease courses, which were recorded for the cohort, were relapsing-remitting, secondary progressive and progressive-relapsing multiple sclerosis. Study findings and constraints: Included in a set of roughly five TRBV segments more frequent in patients than controls were TRBV5-6, TRBV5-1 and TRBV20-1. Among multiple sclerosis patients, normalized Chao1 diversity was significantly below that of controls. Strong co-clustering by F measure linked samples that shared a preparation batch.

The CDR3 has 17 amino acids. Germline assignment: CDR1 SEHNR and CDR2 FQNEAQ (reference sequence). V lost 5 bases and J 11 bases, leaving 30 bases between the germline ends. Sequencing input: blood. This chain connects TRBV7-9 to TRBJ2-5, with D hard to call. This TCR was sampled from a girl aged 5-17 years with multiple sclerosis. In DNA, the CDR3 is TGTGCCAGCAGCACCTCCGCGGTAACGGGCTCCTACAATGAGCAGTACTTC. Translation: CASSTSAVTGSYNEQYF.